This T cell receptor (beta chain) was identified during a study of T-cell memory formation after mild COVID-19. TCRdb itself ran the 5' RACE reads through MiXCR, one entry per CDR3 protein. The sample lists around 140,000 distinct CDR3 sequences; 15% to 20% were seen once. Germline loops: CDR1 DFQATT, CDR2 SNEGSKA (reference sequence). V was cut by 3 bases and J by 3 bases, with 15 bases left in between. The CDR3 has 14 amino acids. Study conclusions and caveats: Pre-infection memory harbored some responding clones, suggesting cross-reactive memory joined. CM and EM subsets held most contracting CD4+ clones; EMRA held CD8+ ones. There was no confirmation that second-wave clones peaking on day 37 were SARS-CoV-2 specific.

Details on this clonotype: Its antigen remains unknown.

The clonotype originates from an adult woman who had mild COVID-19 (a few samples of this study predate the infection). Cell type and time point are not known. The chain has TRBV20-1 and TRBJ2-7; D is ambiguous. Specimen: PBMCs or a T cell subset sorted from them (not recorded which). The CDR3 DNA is TGCAGTGCTAGCGGGTCCGCAGGCGTCTACGAGCAGTACTTC. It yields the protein CSASGSAGVYEQYF.